Included here is one TCR beta chain sequence, with context. These data belong to a study of blood T cell repertoires in COVID-19. Recruits, aged roughly 18 to 89 years, lived in 24 US areas. Generated by immunoSEQ multiplex PCR, the TCRdb table keeps only in-frame clones and is missing some. The sample has 250,000 to 300,000 clones, over 85% seen once; the top ten hold less than 3.5%. The sample taken for sequencing was PBMCs or T cells enriched from blood (not recorded which). The clonotype originates from a woman in her 50s who had been exposed to COVID-19.

This CDR3 is CASSLQKNEKLFF. CDR3 DNA sequence: TGCGCCAGCAGCTTACAGAAAAATGAAAAACTGTTTTTT. The rearrangement joins TRBV5-1 to TRBJ1-4, with D uncertain. The CDR3 has 13 residues. V was trimmed by 2 bases and J by 5 bases, leaving 7 bases between them. In germline, CDR1 is SGHRS, CDR2 YFSETQ.